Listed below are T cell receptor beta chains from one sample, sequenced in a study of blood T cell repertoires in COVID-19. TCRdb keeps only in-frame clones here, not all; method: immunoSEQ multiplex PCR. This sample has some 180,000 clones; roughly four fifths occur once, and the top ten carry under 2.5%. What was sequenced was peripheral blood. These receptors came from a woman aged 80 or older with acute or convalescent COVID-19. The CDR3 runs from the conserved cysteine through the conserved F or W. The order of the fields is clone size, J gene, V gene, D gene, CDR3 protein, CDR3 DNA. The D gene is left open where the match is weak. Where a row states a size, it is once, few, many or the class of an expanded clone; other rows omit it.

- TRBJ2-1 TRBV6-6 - CASQGRTYNEQFF TGTGCCAGCCAGGGTCGTACCTACAATGAGCAGTTCTTC
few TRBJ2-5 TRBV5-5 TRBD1 CASSLEGQGKETQYF TGTGCCAGCAGCTTGGAGGGACAGGGGAAGGAGACCCAGTACTTC
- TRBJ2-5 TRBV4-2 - CASSHELGGIRETQYF TGTGCCAGCAGCCACGAACTTGGGGGGATACGAGAGACCCAGTACTTC
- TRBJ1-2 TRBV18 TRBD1 CASSPSGQGHGYTF TGTGCCAGCTCTCCTTCCGGACAGGGTCATGGCTACACCTTC
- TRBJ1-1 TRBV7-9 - CASSFDERGMNTEAFF TGTGCCAGCAGCTTTGACGAAAGGGGTATGAACACTGAAGCTTTCTTT
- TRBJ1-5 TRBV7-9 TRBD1 CASSLGSFDRGNQPQHF TGTGCCAGCAGCTTAGGTTCGTTCGACAGGGGGAATCAGCCCCAGCATTTT
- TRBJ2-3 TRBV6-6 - CASTDWEDTQYF TGTGCCAGCACCGATTGGGAGGATACGCAGTATTTT
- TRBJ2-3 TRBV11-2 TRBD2 CASSWTSGQPDTQYF TGTGCCAGCAGCTGGACTAGCGGGCAACCAGATACGCAGTATTTT
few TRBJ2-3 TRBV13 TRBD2 CASSSLLAGGRYTQYF TGTGCCAGCAGCTCCCTCCTAGCGGGGGGTAGGTATACGCAGTATTTT
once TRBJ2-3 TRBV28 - CASSFSRGFTDTQYF TGTGCCAGCTCATTTAGCCGGGGTTTTACAGATACGCAGTATTTT
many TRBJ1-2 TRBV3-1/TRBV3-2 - CASSQGSGNYGYTF TGTGCCAGCAGCCAAGGATCAGGCAACTATGGCTACACCTTC
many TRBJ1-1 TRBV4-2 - CASSKGTLNTEAFF TGTGCCAGCAGCAAGGGGACACTGAACACTGAAGCTTTCTTT
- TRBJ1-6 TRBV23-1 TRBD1 CASSRDGTGCNSPLHF TGCGCCAGCAGCCGAGATGGGACAGGGTGTAATTCACCCCTCCACTTT
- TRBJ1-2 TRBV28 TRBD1 CASSLRQGASGYTF TGTGCCAGCAGTTTAAGACAGGGGGCATCTGGCTACACCTTC
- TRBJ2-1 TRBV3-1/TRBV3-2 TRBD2 CASSQEILAGVNEQFF TGTGCCAGCAGCCAAGAGATCCTAGCGGGAGTCAATGAGCAGTTCTTC
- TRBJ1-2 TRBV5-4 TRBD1 CASSLGGTGTNYGYTF TGTGCCAGCAGCTTGGGTGGGACAGGAACTAACTATGGCTACACCTTC
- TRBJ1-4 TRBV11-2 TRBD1 CASSSQGAGEKLFF TGTGCCAGCAGCTCTCAGGGGGCAGGTGAAAAACTGTTTTTT
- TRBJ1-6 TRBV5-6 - CASRNNNSPLHF TGTGCCAGCAGGAACAATAATTCACCCCTCCACTTT
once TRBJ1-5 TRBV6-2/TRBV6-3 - CASSYLPGPSSNQPQHF TGTGCCAGCAGTTACCTCCCAGGGCCTTCCAGCAATCAGCCCCAGCATTTT
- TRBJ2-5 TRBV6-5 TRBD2 CASSREGFQETQYF TGTGCCAGCAGCCGGGAGGGGTTTCAAGAGACCCAGTACTTC
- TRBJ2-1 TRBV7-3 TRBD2 CASSSSPGTSGGAMKEQFF TGTGCCAGCAGCTCCTCCCCGGGGACTAGCGGGGGGGCAATGAAGGAGCAGTTCTTC
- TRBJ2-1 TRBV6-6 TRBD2 CASSPASGSEQFF TGTGCCAGCAGCCCCGCCAGCGGGAGTGAGCAGTTCTTC
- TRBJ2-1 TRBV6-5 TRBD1 CASSYRQGGNEQFF TGTGCCAGCAGTTACAGACAGGGGGGCAATGAGCAGTTCTTC
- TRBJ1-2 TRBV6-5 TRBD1 CASRRQGVPYGYTF TGTGCCAGCAGGAGACAGGGGGTCCCCTATGGCTACACCTTC
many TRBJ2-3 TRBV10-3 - CAIRSTTDTQYF TGTGCCATCAGGAGCACCACAGATACGCAGTATTTT
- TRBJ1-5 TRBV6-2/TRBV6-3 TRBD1 CASTPRDRINQPQHF TGTGCCAGCACCCCCCGGGACAGAATCAATCAGCCCCAGCATTTT
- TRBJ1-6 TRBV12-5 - CASGLVRNLDFRSSYNSPLHF TGTGCTAGTGGTTTGGTTAGAAACCTGGACTTCCGAAGCTCCTATAATTCACCCCTCCACTTT
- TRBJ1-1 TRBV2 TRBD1 CARGQGSFGAEAFF TGTGCCAGGGGACAGGGGTCATTCGGAGCTGAAGCTTTCTTT
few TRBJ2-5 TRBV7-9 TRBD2 CASSPPQRGEETQYF TGTGCCAGCAGCCCCCCCCAGCGGGGAGAAGAGACCCAGTACTTC
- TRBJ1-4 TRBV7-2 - CASSPEATNEKLFF TGTGCCAGCAGCCCGGAGGCAACTAATGAAAAACTGTTTTTT
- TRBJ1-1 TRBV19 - CASSPDMINTEAFF TGTGCCAGTAGCCCGGACATGATTAACACTGAAGCTTTCTTT
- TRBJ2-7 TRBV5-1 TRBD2 CASSTSGTLGEQYF TGCGCCAGCAGTACGAGCGGGACTTTGGGAGAGCAGTACTTC
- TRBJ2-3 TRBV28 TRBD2 CASSPLGAGTTDTQYF TGTGCCAGCAGTCCCTTGGGAGCGGGGACCACAGATACGCAGTATTTT
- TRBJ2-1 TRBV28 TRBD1 CASSFGNPGGPVTNSYNEQFF TGTGCCAGCAGTTTTGGGAACCCAGGGGGCCCGGTGACAAATTCCTACAATGAGCAGTTCTTC
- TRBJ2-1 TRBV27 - CASTQGRSGNEQFF TGTGCCAGCACCCAGGGGCGGTCGGGAAATGAGCAGTTCTTC
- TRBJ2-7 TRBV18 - CASSPAGGLSYEQYF TGTGCCAGCTCACCGGCGGGCGGACTCTCCTACGAGCAGTACTTC
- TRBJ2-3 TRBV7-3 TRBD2 CASSLMGGSTDTQYF TGTGCCAGCAGCTTAATGGGGGGGAGCACAGATACGCAGTATTTT
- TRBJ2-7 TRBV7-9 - CASSPVPSYEQYF TGTGCCAGCAGCCCAGTCCCCTCCTACGAGCAGTACTTC
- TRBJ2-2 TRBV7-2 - CASSFQGTTGELFF TGTGCCAGCAGCTTTCAGGGTACCACCGGGGAGCTGTTTTTT
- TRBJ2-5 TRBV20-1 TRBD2 CSASSGLAMETQYF TGCAGTGCTAGTTCCGGACTAGCGATGGAGACCCAGTACTTC
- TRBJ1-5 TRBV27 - CASSLGRGQPQHF TGTGCCAGCAGTTTAGGGAGGGGACAGCCCCAGCATTTT
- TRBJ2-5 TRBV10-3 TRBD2 CAISESGLAGGSQETQYF TGTGCCATCAGTGAGTCCGGACTAGCGGGAGGAAGCCAAGAGACCCAGTACTTC
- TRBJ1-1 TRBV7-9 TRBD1 CASSRDRGFTEAFF TGTGCCAGCAGCCGGGACAGGGGTTTTACTGAAGCTTTCTTT